Listed below are T cell receptor beta chains from one sample, sequenced in a study of human T cells and chemical hapten exposure. TCRdb passed the RACE reads through MiXCR, listing each CDR3 protein once. The table includes 190,000 or so distinct CDR3 sequences, 20% to 25% detected once. Specimen: whole blood, collected in connection with sensitization to the hapten diphenylcyclopropenone (DPC). These receptors all stem from a woman aged 40 to 50 with alopecia areata. Some clones in this sample may be carry-over from other donors' samples. Each CDR3 is given with its conserved first and last residue. Each record gives: D gene, J gene, V gene, clone size, CDR3 protein, CDR3 DNA. The D gene is left open where the match is weak. Not all rows give a size; the values are once, few, many and, for expanded clones, a class.

TRBD1 TRBJ2-7 TRBV20-1 - CSAIDRGEYGQYF TGCAGTGCTATTGACAGGGGAGAATACGGGCAGTACTTC
TRBD1 TRBJ2-5 TRBV28 few CASNMAGGSETQYF TGTGCCAGCAACATGGCAGGGGGCTCAGAGACCCAGTACTTC
TRBD2 TRBJ2-1 TRBV5-1 - CASSPTGEGYNEQFF TGCGCCAGCAGCCCGACGGGGGAGGGGTACAATGAGCAGTTCTTC
TRBD1 TRBJ2-3 TRBV7-9 - CASSLLGRRDRTDTQYF TGTGCCAGCAGCTTATTAGGACGCCGGGACAGGACAGATACGCAGTATTTT
- TRBJ2-1 TRBV5-1 - CASQPRGSSYNEQFF TGCGCCAGCCAACCGCGAGGGAGCTCCTACAATGAGCAGTTCTTC
- TRBJ2-7 TRBV27 - CASSLTRDYEQYF TGTGCCAGCAGCCTGACCCGGGACTACGAGCAGTACTTC
TRBD2 TRBJ2-3 TRBV6-2/TRBV6-3 - CASSSLSGRPDTQYF TGTGCCAGCAGTTCCCTCAGCGGGAGGCCAGATACGCAGTATTTT
- TRBJ1-1 TRBV10-3 many CAISESSGLTEAFF TGTGCCATCAGTGAGTCATCAGGGTTGACTGAAGCTTTCTTT
- TRBJ2-7 TRBV20-1 - CSARVLPGEQYF TGCAGTGCTAGAGTCCTCCCAGGCGAGCAGTACTTC
- TRBJ2-3 TRBV30 few CAWNNLGNTQYF TGTGCCTGGAATAACCTCGGGAATACGCAGTATTTT
TRBD1 TRBJ2-1 TRBV5-5 few CASSSGTGGDEQFF TGTGCCAGCAGCTCCGGGACAGGGGGGGATGAGCAGTTCTTC
TRBD2 TRBJ2-1 TRBV6-1 few CASSALTSGKDNEQFF TGTGCCAGCAGTGCGTTGACTAGCGGGAAAGACAATGAGCAGTTCTTC
- TRBJ2-3 TRBV7-2 few CASSFPIVGDTQYF TGTGCCAGCAGCTTTCCCATCGTAGGAGATACGCAGTATTTT
TRBD1 TRBJ2-7 TRBV23-1 many CASSPPPGQGKREQYF TGCGCCAGCAGTCCGCCCCCGGGACAGGGAAAGCGCGAGCAGTACTTC
- TRBJ1-2 TRBV7-2 few CASTRYYGYTF TGTGCCAGCACCCGTTACTATGGCTACACCTTC
TRBD1 TRBJ1-1 TRBV29-1 few CSVEGGTGGNEAFF TGCAGCGTTGAGGGCGGGACAGGGGGCAATGAAGCTTTCTTT
TRBD2 TRBJ2-5 TRBV7-8 - CASRLGIAGATQYF TGTGCCAGCAGACTCGGGATAGCGGGGGCGACCCAGTACTTC
- TRBJ2-3 TRBV15 - CATSGRPVDTQYF TGTGCCACCAGCGGGAGACCCGTTGATACGCAGTATTTT
TRBD1 TRBJ2-5 TRBV7-2 few CASSLHRGRETQYF TGTGCCAGCAGCCTCCACAGGGGACGAGAGACCCAGTACTTC
- TRBJ2-7 TRBV6-5 many CASSYSAGTYEQYF TGTGCCAGCAGTTACTCAGCCGGAACCTACGAGCAGTACTTC
- TRBJ1-4 TRBV6-6 few CASSRRQGRKTNEKLFF TGTGCCAGCAGCCGCAGGCAGGGAAGGAAAACTAATGAAAAACTGTTTTTT
- TRBJ2-7 TRBV20-1 few CSARGALAQYF TGCAGTGCTAGGGGGGCCCTGGCGCAGTACTTC
TRBD1 TRBJ2-7 TRBV4-3 few CASSQDTFGTGSEQYF TGCGCCAGCAGCCAAGACACGTTCGGGACAGGGTCCGAGCAGTACTTC
TRBD1 TRBJ2-4 TRBV9 few CASSVGSGTGLAKNIQYF TGTGCCAGCAGCGTAGGCTCCGGGACAGGGTTGGCCAAAAACATTCAGTACTTC
- TRBJ1-3 TRBV28 - CASSFSMIGSGNTIYF TGTGCCAGCAGTTTTTCAATGATCGGCTCTGGAAACACCATATATTTT
- TRBJ2-1 TRBV3-1 few CASSARDPVQNEQFF TGTGCCAGCAGCGCCCGGGACCCCGTTCAAAATGAGCAGTTCTTC
TRBD1 TRBJ1-2 TRBV9 few CASSVTQGAGGYTF TGTGCCAGCAGCGTTACCCAGGGGGCTGGAGGCTACACCTTC
TRBD2 TRBJ2-1 TRBV6-2/TRBV6-3 - CASSTIGRGTYNEQFF TGTGCCAGCAGTACCATTGGGCGGGGGACCTACAATGAGCAGTTCTTC
- TRBJ1-5 TRBV6-2/TRBV6-3 - CASTPRGVRNQPQHF TGTGCCAGCACACCACGCGGGGTACGAAATCAGCCCCAGCATTTT
TRBD2 TRBJ2-7 TRBV6-5 - CASRGLAGSSYEQYF TGTGCCAGCAGGGGACTAGCGGGTTCCTCCTACGAGCAGTACTTC
TRBD1 TRBJ2-3 TRBV20-1 few CSARDRDRVADTQYF TGCAGTGCTAGAGACCGGGACAGGGTGGCAGATACGCAGTATTTT
TRBD1 TRBJ1-1 TRBV6-2/TRBV6-3 few CASTLTGVNTEAFF TGTGCCAGCACCCTGACAGGGGTGAACACTGAAGCTTTCTTT